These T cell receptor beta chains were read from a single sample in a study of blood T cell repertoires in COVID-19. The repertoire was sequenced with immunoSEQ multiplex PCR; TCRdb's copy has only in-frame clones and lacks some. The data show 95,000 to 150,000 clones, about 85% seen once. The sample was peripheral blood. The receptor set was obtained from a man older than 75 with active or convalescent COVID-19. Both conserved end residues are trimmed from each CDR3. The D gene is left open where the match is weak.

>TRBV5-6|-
ASSPSRVNQPQH
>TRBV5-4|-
ASSLGLAETYEQY
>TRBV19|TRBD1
ASSRYRGGREKLF
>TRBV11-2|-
ASSPYRQTGKVRETQY
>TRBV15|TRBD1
ATASRGTENQPQH
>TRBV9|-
ASSVGGGSYNEQF
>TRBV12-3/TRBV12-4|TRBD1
ASSWTGRTEAF
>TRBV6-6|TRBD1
ASSSSTGAHTEAF
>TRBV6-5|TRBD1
ASSSRTGNYEQY
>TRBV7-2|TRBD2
ASSLAPLAGVTDTQY
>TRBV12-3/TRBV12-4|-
ASSVGAGEQF
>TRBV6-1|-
ASSEAHTNTEAF
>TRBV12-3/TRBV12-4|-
ASSLNLSGTQY
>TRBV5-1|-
ASSLLALGHGYT
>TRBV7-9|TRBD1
ASSERQGAGEKLF
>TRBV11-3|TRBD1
ASSSRGSSYEQY
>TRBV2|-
ASSAQGSYNEQF
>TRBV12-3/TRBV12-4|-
ASKGSPYGYT
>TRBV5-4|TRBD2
ASSLILSGDYNEQF
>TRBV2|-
ASSERTDYGYT
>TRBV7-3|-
ASSQPGQSSYNEQF
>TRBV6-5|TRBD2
ASSWTSGGNTDTQY
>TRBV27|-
ASTTLPSADTQY
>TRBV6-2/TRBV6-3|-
ASSWTDAGPQH
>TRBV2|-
ASKQGAIVGGYT
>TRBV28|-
ASSLTERRRLNEQF
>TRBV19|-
ASSTAAPLTQY
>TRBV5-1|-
ASSSSPNYGYT
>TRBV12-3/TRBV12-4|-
ASSFGRDQPQH
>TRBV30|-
AWSKQAPNTEAF
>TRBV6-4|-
ASSEESHTEAF
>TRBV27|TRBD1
ASSLDRVNSPLH
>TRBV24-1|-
ATSDHDRTGELF
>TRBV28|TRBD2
ASSPRTRLLF
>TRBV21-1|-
ASSKSRLAGLGTGELF
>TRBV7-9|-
ASDIGGVGSPLH
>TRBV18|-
ASSGVRAAGHEQY
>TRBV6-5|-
ASSYSSPRVNTEAF
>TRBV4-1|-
ASSQAPLGSYTQY
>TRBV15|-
ATSRDIGPQETQY
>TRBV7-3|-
ASSLAGIPYGYT
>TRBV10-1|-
ASRTGRDNEQF
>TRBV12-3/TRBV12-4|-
ASSFSWNTEAF